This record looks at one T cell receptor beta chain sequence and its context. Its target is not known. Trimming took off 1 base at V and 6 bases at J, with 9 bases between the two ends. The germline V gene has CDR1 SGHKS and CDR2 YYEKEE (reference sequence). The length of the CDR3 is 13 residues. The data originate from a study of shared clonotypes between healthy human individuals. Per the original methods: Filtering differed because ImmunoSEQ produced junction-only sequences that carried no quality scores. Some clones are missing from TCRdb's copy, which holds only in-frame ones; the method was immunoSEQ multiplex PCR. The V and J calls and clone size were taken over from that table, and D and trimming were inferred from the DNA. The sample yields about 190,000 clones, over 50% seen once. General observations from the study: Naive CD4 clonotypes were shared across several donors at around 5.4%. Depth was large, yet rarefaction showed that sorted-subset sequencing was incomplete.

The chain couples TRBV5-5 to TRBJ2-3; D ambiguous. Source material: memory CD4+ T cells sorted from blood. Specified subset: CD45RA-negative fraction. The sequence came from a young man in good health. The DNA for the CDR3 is TGTGCCAGCAGCTTGAACCGTGAGGATACGCAGTATTTT. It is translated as CASSLNREDTQYF.